This TCR beta chain was documented in a study of blood T cells in healthy people across ages. Looking at the study overall: With template switching, about one barcoded beta molecule was captured per two T cells. Whole-study results and caveats: Naive CD4+ cell counts and diversity both ran higher in long-lived than in aged donors.

For this clonotype: Its cognate antigen is unknown.

This CDR3 has 14 amino acids. V shed 8 bases, J shed 6 bases, and the junction held 5 bases outside the gene matches. Primers used in a second PCR of about 6 to 11 cycles were a sample-barcoded 5' primer and a J-beta primer mix. TCRdb redid the calling of the 5' RACE reads with MiXCR, one entry per CDR3 protein. The table includes over 300,000 distinct CDR3 sequences, about 49% detected once. Isolated per sample were at least 6.5 million PBMCs. Total RNA was isolated from each sample in quantities of at least 5 micrograms. The chain is built from TRBV12-3 or TRBV12-4 and TRBJ2-1; TRBD2 matches at 12 bases. The source is a man in his sixties in good health. Sequencing used blood. For the CDR3, the DNA is TGTGCCAGCGCCAAGGGACTAGCGGGCAATGAGCAGTTCTTC. This codes for CASAKGLAGNEQFF.